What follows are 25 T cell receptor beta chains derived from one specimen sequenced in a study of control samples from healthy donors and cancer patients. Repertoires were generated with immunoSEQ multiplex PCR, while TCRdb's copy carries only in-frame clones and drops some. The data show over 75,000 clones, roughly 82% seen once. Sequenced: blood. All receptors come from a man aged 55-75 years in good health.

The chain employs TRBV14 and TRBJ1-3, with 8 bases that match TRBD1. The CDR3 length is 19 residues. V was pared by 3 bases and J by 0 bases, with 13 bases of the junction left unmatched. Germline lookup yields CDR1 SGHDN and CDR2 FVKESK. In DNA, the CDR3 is TGTGCCAGCAGCCAGAGGGGGACAGGTTCACTCATCTCTGGAAACACCATATATTTT. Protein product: CASSQRGTGSLISGNTIYF.

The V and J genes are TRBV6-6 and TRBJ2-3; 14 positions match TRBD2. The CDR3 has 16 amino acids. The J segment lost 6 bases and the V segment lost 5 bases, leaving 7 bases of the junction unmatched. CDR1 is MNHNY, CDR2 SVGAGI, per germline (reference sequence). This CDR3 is CASSRLAGGPGDTQYF. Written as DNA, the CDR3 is TGTGCCAGCAGTCGACTAGCGGGGGGGCCAGGCGATACGCAGTATTTT.

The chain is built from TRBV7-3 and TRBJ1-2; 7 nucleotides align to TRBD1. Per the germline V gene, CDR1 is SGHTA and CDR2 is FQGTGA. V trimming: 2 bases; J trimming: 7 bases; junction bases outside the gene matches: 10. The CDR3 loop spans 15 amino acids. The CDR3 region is CASSLGAGGKRGYTF. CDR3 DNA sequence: TGTGCCAGCAGCTTAGGGGCAGGGGGGAAGCGTGGCTACACCTTC. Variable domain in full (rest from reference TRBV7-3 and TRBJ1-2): GAGVSQTPSNKVTEKGKYVELRCDPISGHTALYWYRQSLGQGPEFLIYFQGTGAADDSGLPNDRFFAVRPEGSVSTLKIQRTERGDSAVYLCASSLGAGGKRGYTFGSGTRLTVV.

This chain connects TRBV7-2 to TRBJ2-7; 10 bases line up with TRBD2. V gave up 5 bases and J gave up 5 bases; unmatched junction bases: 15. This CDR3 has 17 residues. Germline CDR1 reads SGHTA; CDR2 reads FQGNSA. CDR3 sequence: CASSPSPGLAVIHEQYF. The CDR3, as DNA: TGTGCCAGCAGCCCTTCTCCCGGACTAGCGGTTATCCACGAGCAGTACTTC.

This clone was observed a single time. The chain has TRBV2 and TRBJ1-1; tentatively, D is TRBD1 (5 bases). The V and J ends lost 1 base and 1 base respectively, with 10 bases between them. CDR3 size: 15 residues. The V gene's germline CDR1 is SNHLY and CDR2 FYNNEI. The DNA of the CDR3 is TGTGCCAGCAGTGAAGTCCAGGGCGAGAACACTGAAGCTTTCTTT. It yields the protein CASSEVQGENTEAFF. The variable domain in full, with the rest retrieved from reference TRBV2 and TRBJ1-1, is EPEVTQTPSHQVTQMGQEVILRCVPISNHLYFYWYRQILGQKVEFLVSFYNNEISEKSEIFDDQFSVERPDGSNFTLKIRSTKLEDSAMYFCASSEVQGENTEAFFGQGTRLTVV.

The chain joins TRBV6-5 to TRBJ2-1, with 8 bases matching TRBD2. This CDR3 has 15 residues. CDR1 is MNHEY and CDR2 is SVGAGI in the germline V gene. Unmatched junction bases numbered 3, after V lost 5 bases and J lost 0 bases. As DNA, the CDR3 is TGTGCCAGCAGTATCGGGGGGGGCTCCTACAATGAGCAGTTCTTC. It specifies CASSIGGGSYNEQFF.

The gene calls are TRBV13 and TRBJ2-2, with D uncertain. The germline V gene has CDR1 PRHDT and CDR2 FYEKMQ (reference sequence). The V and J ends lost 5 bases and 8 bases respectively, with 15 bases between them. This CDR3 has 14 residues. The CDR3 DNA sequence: TGTGCCAGCAGCCTAACGCCGGAGAGAGGGGAGCTGTTTTTT. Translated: CASSLTPERGELFF.

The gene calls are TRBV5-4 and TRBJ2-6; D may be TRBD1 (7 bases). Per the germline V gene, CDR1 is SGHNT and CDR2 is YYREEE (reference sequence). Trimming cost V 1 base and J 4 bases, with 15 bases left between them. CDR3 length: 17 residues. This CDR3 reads CASSLFQGGTGANVLTF. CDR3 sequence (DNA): TGTGCCAGCAGCTTGTTTCAGGGGGGAACAGGGGCCAACGTCCTGACTTTC.

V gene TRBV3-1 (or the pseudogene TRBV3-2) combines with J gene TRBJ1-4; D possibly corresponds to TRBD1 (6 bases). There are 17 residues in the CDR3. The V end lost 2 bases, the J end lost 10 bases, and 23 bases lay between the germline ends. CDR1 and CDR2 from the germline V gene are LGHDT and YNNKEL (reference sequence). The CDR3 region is CASSQTLPGPGQGKLFF. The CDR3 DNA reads TGTGCCAGCAGCCAAACTTTACCGGGCCCGGGACAAGGAAAACTGTTTTTT.

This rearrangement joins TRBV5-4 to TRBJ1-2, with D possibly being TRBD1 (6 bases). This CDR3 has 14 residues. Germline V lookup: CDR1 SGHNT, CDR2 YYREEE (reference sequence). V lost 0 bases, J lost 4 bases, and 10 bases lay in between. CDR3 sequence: CASSLAGAPYGYTF. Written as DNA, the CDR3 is TGTGCCAGCAGCTTGGCGGGGGCCCCCTATGGCTACACCTTC. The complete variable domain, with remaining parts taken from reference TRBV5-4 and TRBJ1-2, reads ETGVTQSPTHLIKTRGQQVTLRCSSQSGHNTVSWYQQALGQGPQFIFQYYREEENGRGNFPPRFSGLQFPNYSSELNVNALELDDSALYLCASSLAGAPYGYTFGSGTRLTVV.

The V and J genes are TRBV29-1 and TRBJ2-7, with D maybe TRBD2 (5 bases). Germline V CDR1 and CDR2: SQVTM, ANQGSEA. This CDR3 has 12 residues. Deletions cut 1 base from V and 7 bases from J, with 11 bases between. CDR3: CSVEGSTGEQYF. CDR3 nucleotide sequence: TGCAGCGTTGAAGGTTCGACGGGAGAGCAGTACTTC.

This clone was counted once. CDR3 region: CASSRGGYQETQYF. In DNA form, the CDR3 reads TGTGCCAGCAGCCGGGGAGGCTACCAAGAGACCCAGTACTTC. The gene calls are TRBV3-1 (or the pseudogene TRBV3-2) and TRBJ2-5, with D possibly matching TRBD2 (6 bases). The CDR3 spans 14 residues. Germline lookup yields CDR1 LGHDT and CDR2 YNNKEL (reference sequence). Between the trimmed V and J ends, which lost 4 bases and 0 bases, there was a span of 9 bases.

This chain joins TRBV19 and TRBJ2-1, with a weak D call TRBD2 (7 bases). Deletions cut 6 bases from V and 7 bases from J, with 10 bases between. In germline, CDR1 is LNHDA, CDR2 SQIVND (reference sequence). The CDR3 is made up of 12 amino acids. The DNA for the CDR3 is TGTGCCAGTAGCGGGGGGACAAATGAGCAGTTCTTC. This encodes CASSGGTNEQFF.

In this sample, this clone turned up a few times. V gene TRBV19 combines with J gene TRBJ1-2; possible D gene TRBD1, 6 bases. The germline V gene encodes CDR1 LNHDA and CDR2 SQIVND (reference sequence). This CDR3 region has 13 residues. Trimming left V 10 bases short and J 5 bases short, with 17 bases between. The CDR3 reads CATGRGGRYGYTF. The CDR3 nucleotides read TGTGCCACCGGCAGGGGAGGGAGGTATGGCTACACCTTC.

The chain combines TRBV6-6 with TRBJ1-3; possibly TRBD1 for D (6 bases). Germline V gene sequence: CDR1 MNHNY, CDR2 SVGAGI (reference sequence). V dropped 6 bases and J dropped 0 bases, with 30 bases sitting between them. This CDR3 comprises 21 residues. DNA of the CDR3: TGTGCCAGCAGCCGCTCCGGGAACCTGCGGCAAGGACAGCTCTCTGGAAACACCATATATTTT. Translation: CASSRSGNLRQGQLSGNTIYF.

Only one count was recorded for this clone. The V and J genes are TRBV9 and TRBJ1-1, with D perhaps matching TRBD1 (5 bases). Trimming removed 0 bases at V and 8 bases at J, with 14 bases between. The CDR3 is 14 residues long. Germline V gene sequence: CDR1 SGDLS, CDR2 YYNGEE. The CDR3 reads CASSVGPTAKEAFF. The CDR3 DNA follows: TGTGCCAGCAGCGTAGGTCCGACAGCTAAAGAAGCTTTCTTT.

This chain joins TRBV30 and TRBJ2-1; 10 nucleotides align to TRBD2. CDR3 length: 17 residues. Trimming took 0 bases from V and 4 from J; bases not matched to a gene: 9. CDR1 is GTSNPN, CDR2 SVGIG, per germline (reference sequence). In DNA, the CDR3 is TGTGCCTGGAGTGTCGAACTAGCGGGGATACAATACAATGAGCAGTTCTTC. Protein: CAWSVELAGIQYNEQFF.

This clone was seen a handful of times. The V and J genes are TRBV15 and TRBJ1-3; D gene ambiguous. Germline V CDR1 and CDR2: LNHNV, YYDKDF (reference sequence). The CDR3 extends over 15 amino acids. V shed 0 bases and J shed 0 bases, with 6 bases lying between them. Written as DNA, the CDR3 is TGTGCCACCAGCAGAGATTATAACTCTGGAAACACCATATATTTT. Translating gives CATSRDYNSGNTIYF.

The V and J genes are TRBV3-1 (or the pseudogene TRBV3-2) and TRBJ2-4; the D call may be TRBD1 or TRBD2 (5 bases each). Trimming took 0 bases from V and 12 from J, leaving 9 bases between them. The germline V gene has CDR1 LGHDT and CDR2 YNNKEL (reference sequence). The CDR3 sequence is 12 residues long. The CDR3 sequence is CASSQDTGTQYF. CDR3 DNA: TGTGCCAGCAGCCAAGATACCGGGACTCAGTACTTC.

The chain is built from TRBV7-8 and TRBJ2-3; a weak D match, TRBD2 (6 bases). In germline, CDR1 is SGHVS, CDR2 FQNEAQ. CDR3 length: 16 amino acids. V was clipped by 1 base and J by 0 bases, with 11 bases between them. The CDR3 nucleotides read TGTGCCAGCAGCTTAGGGGTGGGAGGTAGCACAGATACGCAGTATTTT. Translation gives CASSLGVGGSTDTQYF. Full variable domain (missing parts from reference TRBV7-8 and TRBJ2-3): GAGVSQSPRYKVAKRGQDVALRCDPISGHVSLFWYQQALGQGPEFLTYFQNEAQLDKSGLPSDRFFAERPEGSVSTLKIQRTQQEDSAVYLCASSLGVGGSTDTQYFGPGTRLTVL.

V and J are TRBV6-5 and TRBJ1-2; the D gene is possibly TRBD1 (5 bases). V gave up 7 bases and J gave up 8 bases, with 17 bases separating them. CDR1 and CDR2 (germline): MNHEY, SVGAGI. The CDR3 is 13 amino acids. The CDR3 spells CASTQGLREGYTF. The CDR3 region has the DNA TGTGCCAGCACCCAGGGACTCCGGGAGGGCTACACCTTC.

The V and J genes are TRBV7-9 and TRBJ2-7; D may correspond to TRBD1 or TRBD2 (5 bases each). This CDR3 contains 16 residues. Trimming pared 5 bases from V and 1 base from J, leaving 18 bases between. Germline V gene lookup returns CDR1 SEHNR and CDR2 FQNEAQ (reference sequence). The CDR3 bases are TGTGCCAGCAGCGTATTCCGGGACGGCCCTTCCTACGAGCAGTACTTC. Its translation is CASSVFRDGPSYEQYF.

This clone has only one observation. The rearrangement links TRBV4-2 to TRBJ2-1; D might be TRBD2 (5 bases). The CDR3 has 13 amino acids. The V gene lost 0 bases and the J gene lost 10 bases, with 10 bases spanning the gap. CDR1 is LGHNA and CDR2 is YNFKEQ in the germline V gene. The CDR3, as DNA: TGTGCCAGCAGCCAAGATACTCGGGGAGAGCAGTTCTTC. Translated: CASSQDTRGEQFF.

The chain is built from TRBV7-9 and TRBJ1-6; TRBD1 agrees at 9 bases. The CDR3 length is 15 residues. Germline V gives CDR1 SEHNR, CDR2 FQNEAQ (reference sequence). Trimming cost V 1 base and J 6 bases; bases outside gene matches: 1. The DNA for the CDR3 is TGTGCCAGCAGCTTAGGGGACAGGGCTAATTCACCCCTCCACTTT. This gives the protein CASSLGDRANSPLHF.

CDR3 bases: TGCGCCAGCAGAATGGCGACTAGCGGTTTATACATTCAGTACTTC. This codes for CASRMATSGLYIQYF. This sequence joins TRBV5-1 and TRBJ2-4, with 9 bases that match TRBD2. Germline CDR1 and CDR2: SGHRS and YFSETQ. With 5 bases clipped from V and 8 bases from J, the junction kept 11 bases outside the gene matches. The CDR3 totals 15 residues.